These T cell receptor beta chains were read from a single sample in a study of beta chain bispecific antibodies for T cell cancers. These TCRs' antigens remain unknown. MiXCR, applied by TCRdb to the 5' RACE reads, yields one record per CDR3 protein. Found here are 20,000 to 25,000 distinct CDR3 sequences, under 3% of them singletons; the top ten hold under 35%. Sequenced sample: healthy donor T cells cultured with leukemia cells. The receptor source for this set is a human donor in good health. Some clones in this sample may be carry-over from other donors' samples. Both conserved end residues are part of each CDR3. A D gene is named only where the DNA matches it firmly. Rows give clone size only sometimes, using once, few, many, or a class for an expanded clone.

clone size	D gene	V gene	J gene	CDR3 DNA	CDR3 protein
few	.	TRBV6-6	TRBJ2-5	TGTGCCAGCAGTGAGACTAGGAACCAAGAGACCCAGTACTTC	CASSETRNQETQYF
many	TRBD2	TRBV19	TRBJ2-7	TGTGCCAGTAGTATCAGCGGGGGTGAAAACTACGAGCAGTACTTC	CASSISGGENYEQYF
many	TRBD1	TRBV19	TRBJ2-5	TGTGCCAGTAGTATCGGGACAGGGTTTGTAGAGACCCAGTACTTC	CASSIGTGFVETQYF
many	TRBD1	TRBV6-1	TRBJ2-1	TGTGCCAGCAGTGGCTACTTTGTCCCGGGACAGGGGGGGGGTCGGAGTGAGCAGTTCTTC	CASSGYFVPGQGGGRSEQFF
few	TRBD2	TRBV5-1	TRBJ2-1	TGCGCCAGCAGCTCTAGCGGGGGGGTGGGCCGGGATGAGCAGTTCTTC	CASSSSGGVGRDEQFF
.	.	TRBV25-1	TRBJ2-7	TGTGCCAGCAGTACCCTTACCTCCTACGAGCAGTACTTC	CASSTLTSYEQYF
many	.	TRBV27	TRBJ1-1	TGTGCCAGCAGTTCCCGTCCAGGGGAGGTATATACTGAAGCTTTCTTT	CASSSRPGEVYTEAFF
many	TRBD1	TRBV18	TRBJ1-1	TGTGCCAGCTCACCTAGACAGGGGGCGGCTGCGAACACTGAAGCTTTCTTT	CASSPRQGAAANTEAFF
many	.	TRBV10-3	TRBJ1-1	TGTGCCATCAGTGATGGTGGGGGCCAGGAAGCTTTCTTT	CAISDGGGQEAFF
many	TRBD2	TRBV6-4	TRBJ2-1	TGTGCCAGCAGTGGACTAGCGGGGATTAATGAGCAGTTCTTC	CASSGLAGINEQFF
many	.	TRBV10-2	TRBJ2-5	TGCGCCAGCAGCCCCGGGTTCAGGGAGACCCAGTACTTC	CASSPGFRETQYF
.	.	TRBV7-9	TRBJ1-3	TGTGCCAGCAGCTCTCATTCTACTGGAAACACCATATATTTT	CASSSHSTGNTIYF
many	.	TRBV7-8	TRBJ2-1	TGTGCCAGCAGCTTGGAGGGACGGGGTGAGCAGTTCTTC	CASSLEGRGEQFF
few	.	TRBV5-1	TRBJ2-3	TGCGCCAGCACCCGCGAACACTGGAACACAGATACGCAGTATTTT	CASTREHWNTDTQYF
many	.	TRBV5-4	TRBJ1-5	TGTGCCAGCAGCGAAGGTGTGGCAGTCCATCAGCCCCAGCATTTT	CASSEGVAVHQPQHF
many	TRBD1	TRBV2	TRBJ1-4	TGTGCCAGCGGGAGACAGGGATACGGAAAACTGTTTTTT	CASGRQGYGKLFF
many	.	TRBV27	TRBJ2-1	TGTGCCAGCAGTTTATCGGTCGGTGAGCAGTTCTTC	CASSLSVGEQFF
.	TRBD1	TRBV11-2	TRBJ2-7	TGTGCCAGCAGCCTATCGACAGGGGTATCCTCCTACGAGCAGTACTTC	CASSLSTGVSSYEQYF
many	.	TRBV2	TRBJ1-5	TGTGCCAGCAGTGAAGAAGAGAATCAGCCCCAGCATTTT	CASSEEENQPQHF
many	TRBD2	TRBV20-1	TRBJ2-7	TGCAGTGCTAGAGACCGGCGGGGGACCCTCTACGAGCAGTACTTC	CSARDRRGTLYEQYF
many	.	TRBV6-1	TRBJ2-7	TGTGCCAGCAATCCAACCGGGACCGCTTCCTACGAGCAGTACTTC	CASNPTGTASYEQYF
many	.	TRBV7-9	TRBJ2-3	TGTGCCAGCAGCTTGACCCCCGACACAGATACGCAGTATTTT	CASSLTPDTDTQYF
many	TRBD1	TRBV3-1	TRBJ2-2	TGTGCCAGCAGCCAAGCCTGGGACAGGGGTAGCGGGGAGCTGTTTTTT	CASSQAWDRGSGELFF
many	.	TRBV6-6	TRBJ2-1	TGTGCCAGCAGTTACTCGATAACTGGCAATGAGCAGTTCTTC	CASSYSITGNEQFF
.	.	TRBV28	TRBJ1-5	TGTGCCAGCAGTTTAGAAGGGGTAAGGCCCCAGCATTTT	CASSLEGVRPQHF
many	.	TRBV20-1	TRBJ1-2	TGCAGTGCTAGAGTACCAGGGTCCTATGGCTACACCTTC	CSARVPGSYGYTF